These T cell receptor beta chains were read from a single sample in a study of human T cells and chemical hapten exposure. TCRdb reprocessed the RACE reads with MiXCR, giving one entry per CDR3 protein. The data contain almost 40,000 distinct CDR3 sequences, more than 9% of them singletons. The starting material was whole blood, obtained in connection with sensitization to the hapten diphenylcyclopropenone (DPC). Receptors were obtained from a man between 45 and 60 years old with alopecia areata. Some clones in this sample may be carry-over from other donors' samples. The CDR3 runs from the conserved cysteine through the conserved F or W. The order of the fields is J gene, clone size, D gene, CDR3 length, V gene, CDR3 DNA, CDR3 protein. D genes are given only for firm matches. Rows give clone size only sometimes, using once, few, many, or a class for an expanded clone.

TRBJ2-6,many,.,16,TRBV11-2,TGTGCCAGCAGCGCAATTACAGGGACTGGGGCCAACGTCCTGACTTTC,CASSAITGTGANVLTF
TRBJ2-1,.,.,15,TRBV20-1,TGCAGTGCTAGGATTTCCCCCCGATCTAGCAATGAGCAGTTCTTC,CSARISPRSSNEQFF
TRBJ1-1,.,TRBD1,15,TRBV6-1,TGTGCCAGCAGTGAAGAACACAGGGGGCGGACTGAAGCTTTCTTT,CASSEEHRGRTEAFF
TRBJ2-7,.,.,13,TRBV7-2,TGTGCCAGCAGCCCTCAGGGGCTCGACGAGCAGTACTTC,CASSPQGLDEQYF
TRBJ2-5,few,TRBD2,12,TRBV29-1,TGCAGCGGGAGCGCGGGGGAAGAGACCCAGTACTTC,CSGSAGEETQYF
TRBJ2-5,.,TRBD1,15,TRBV7-2,TGTGCCAGCAGCCTTGGGACAGGGAGGAGAGAGACCCAGTACTTC,CASSLGTGRRETQYF
TRBJ1-1,.,.,14,TRBV4-2,TGTGCCAGCAGCCAAGACAGGGGGAACACTGAAGCTTTCTTT,CASSQDRGNTEAFF
TRBJ2-5,many,TRBD1,16,TRBV28,TGTGCCAGCAGTTTATGGGAGGACAGGGAGCAAGAGACCCAGTACTTC,CASSLWEDREQETQYF
TRBJ2-3,few,.,15,TRBV28,TGTGCCAGCAGCCCGATGACCGGCGGTACAGATACGCAGTATTTT,CASSPMTGGTDTQYF
TRBJ1-1,.,.,15,TRBV6-5,TGTGCCAGCAGTTACGGGCCCGGGGGCCGCACTGAAGCTTTCTTT,CASSYGPGGRTEAFF
TRBJ2-7,many,.,15,TRBV28,TGTGCCAGCAGTTTACAGGAGGTCCCTCCCTACGAGCAGTACTTC,CASSLQEVPPYEQYF
TRBJ1-2,many,.,14,TRBV12-3/TRBV12-4,TGTGCCAGCGAGTCCCTTCGGGGGAACTATGGCTACACCTTC,CASESLRGNYGYTF
TRBJ2-2,few,.,12,TRBV7-3,TGTGCCAGCAGCGAGGGGGTTGGGGAGCTGTTTTTT,CASSEGVGELFF
TRBJ2-3,few,.,12,TRBV29-1,TGCAGCGTTGGCGGTGGCACAGATACGCAGTATTTT,CSVGGGTDTQYF
TRBJ1-5,few,.,14,TRBV20-1,TGCAGTGTCCCATGGACAGATAGCAATCAGCCCCAGCATTTT,CSVPWTDSNQPQHF
TRBJ2-2,.,.,14,TRBV7-6,TGTGCCAGCAGCTTTGTGCAGGGTGCCGGGGAGCTGTTTTTT,CASSFVQGAGELFF
TRBJ1-2,.,TRBD1,16,TRBV4-1,TGCGCCAGCAGCCAAGCCCACAGGACAGGGGACTATGGCTACACCTTC,CASSQAHRTGDYGYTF
TRBJ2-1,large,TRBD1,14,TRBV6-5,TGTGCCAGCAGTTACGGACAGGCCTACAATGAGCAGTTCTTC,CASSYGQAYNEQFF
TRBJ2-3,few,.,15,TRBV11-3,TGTGCCAGCAGCTTAGAGGGCAGACCCACAGATACGCAGTATTTT,CASSLEGRPTDTQYF
TRBJ1-4,few,.,15,TRBV4-2,TGTGCCAGCAGCCAAGATCGCGGGGTTAATGAAAAACTGTTTTTT,CASSQDRGVNEKLFF
TRBJ1-4,few,.,11,TRBV28,TGTGCCAGCAGCCGTAATGAAAAACTGTTTTTT,CASSRNEKLFF
TRBJ2-6,many,.,16,TRBV12-3/TRBV12-4,TGTGCCAGCAGTTTAGGGCATCCTTCTGGGGCCAACGTCCTGACTTTC,CASSLGHPSGANVLTF
TRBJ2-7,.,TRBD1,16,TRBV4-2,TGTGCCAGCAGCCAAGATCTAAGGGGTACAGGGGCCGAGCAGTACTTC,CASSQDLRGTGAEQYF
TRBJ2-7,many,.,14,TRBV7-2,TGTGCCAGCAGCTTCTTACAGGGCCCCTACGAGCAGTACTTC,CASSFLQGPYEQYF
TRBJ1-4,.,TRBD1,11,TRBV29-1,TGCAGCGGCGGGACAGTCGAAAAACTGTTTTTT,CSGGTVEKLFF
TRBJ1-5,few,.,16,TRBV12-2,TGTGCAAGTCGCTTAATCCGGGACAGAGTTAATCAGCCCCAGCATTTT,CASRLIRDRVNQPQHF
TRBJ2-1,many,TRBD2,16,TRBV5-1,TGCGCCAGCAGCTTGGCGGCTAGCGGGGGAGGGGATGAGCAGTTCTTC,CASSLAASGGGDEQFF
TRBJ2-7,few,TRBD1,15,TRBV6-6,TGTGCCAGCAGTAACCTTCGACAGGGGGGTTACGAGCAGTACTTC,CASSNLRQGGYEQYF
TRBJ2-7,many,TRBD1,15,TRBV9,TGTGCCAGCAGCCCCTTCTCGGCGACAGGGAACGAGCAGTACTTC,CASSPFSATGNEQYF
TRBJ1-5,many,TRBD1,13,TRBV29-1,TGCAGCGTTGGGACAGGCCACAATCAGCCCCAGCATTTT,CSVGTGHNQPQHF
TRBJ2-1,few,.,14,TRBV28,TGTGCCAGCAGTTCCGGGGACGGTCGCGGGGAGCAGTTCTTC,CASSSGDGRGEQFF
TRBJ2-4,many,.,13,TRBV20-1,TGCAGTGCTAGCGGGACGGCCAAAAACATTCAGTACTTC,CSASGTAKNIQYF
TRBJ2-6,many,TRBD1,18,TRBV7-3,TGTGCCAGCAGCCGGGACAGCGCTCCTTTCTCTGGGGCCAACGTCCTGACTTTC,CASSRDSAPFSGANVLTF
TRBJ2-5,few,TRBD2,13,TRBV28,TGTGCCAGCAACGCGGGAGGGCCGGAGACCCAGTACTTC,CASNAGGPETQYF
TRBJ2-3,.,.,11,TRBV2,TGTGCCAGCAGTACAACAGATACGCAGTATTTT,CASSTTDTQYF
TRBJ1-5,many,.,15,TRBV12-3/TRBV12-4,TGTGCCAGCAGTTCCTGGGAGGGCAGCAATCAGCCCCAGCATTTT,CASSSWEGSNQPQHF
TRBJ1-2,many,TRBD1,14,TRBV30,TGTGCCTGGATTGGGACAGGGGGCGCGGGCGGCTACACCTTC,CAWIGTGGAGGYTF
TRBJ1-5,many,TRBD1,16,TRBV7-9,TGTGCCAGCAGCCCGGCGGACAGGGGGCTCAATCAGCCCCAGCATTTT,CASSPADRGLNQPQHF
TRBJ2-7,many,TRBD2,19,TRBV4-1,TGCGCCAGCAGCCAAGGGTCGGCGGGAGGAGCCAAAAGCTCCTACGAGCAGTACTTC,CASSQGSAGGAKSSYEQYF
TRBJ2-2,many,.,15,TRBV10-1,TGCGCCAGCCTATCAGGGTGGGAGAACACCGGGGAGCTGTTTTTT,CASLSGWENTGELFF
TRBJ2-7,many,TRBD1,14,TRBV5-1,TGCGCCAGCAACAGGGGGACTTCATCCTACGAGCAGTACTTC,CASNRGTSSYEQYF
TRBJ2-3,many,.,13,TRBV3-1,TGTGCCAGCAGTCAAGGAGGTACAGATACGCAGTATTTT,CASSQGGTDTQYF
TRBJ2-3,few,TRBD2,13,TRBV28,TGTGCCAGCAGCTTAGGACTAGAAAATACGCAGTATTTT,CASSLGLENTQYF
TRBJ2-2,many,.,15,TRBV6-5,TGTGCCAGCAGTCGGACAGAAACGAACACCGGGGAGCTGTTTTTT,CASSRTETNTGELFF
TRBJ2-2,.,TRBD2,17,TRBV10-3,TGTGCCATCAGTGAGAAAGAGACTAGCGAAAACACCGGGGAGCTGTTTTTT,CAISEKETSENTGELFF
TRBJ2-5,many,TRBD2,15,TRBV3-1,TGTGCCAGCAGCCAGCCCCGGGGGGTCCAAGAGACCCAGTACTTC,CASSQPRGVQETQYF
TRBJ2-7,many,TRBD2,14,TRBV7-2,TGTGCCAGCAGCCCTCCGGGGGGGTCCTACGAGCAGTACTTC,CASSPPGGSYEQYF
TRBJ2-3,many,TRBD2,18,TRBV7-6,TGTGCCAGCAGCTTAGGAGGGACTAGCGGTGGTGGGTCAGATACGCAGTATTTT,CASSLGGTSGGGSDTQYF
TRBJ2-3,few,.,13,TRBV7-2,TGTGCCAGCAGTAGACTCGTCGCAGATACGCAGTATTTT,CASSRLVADTQYF
TRBJ2-1,many,TRBD2,16,TRBV2,TGTGCCAGCAGTGAAGCTCCTAGCGGGTTCTACAATGAGCAGTTCTTC,CASSEAPSGFYNEQFF
TRBJ2-3,few,.,12,TRBV3-1,TGTGCCAGCAGCCAACTTAAAGATACGCAGTATTTT,CASSQLKDTQYF
TRBJ2-7,few,.,13,TRBV29-1,TGCAGCGTTGGTGTATCTTCGATCTACGAGCAGTACTTC,CSVGVSSIYEQYF
TRBJ2-7,many,.,11,TRBV6-2/TRBV6-3,TGTGCCAGCAGTTACGACTACGAGCAGTACTTC,CASSYDYEQYF
TRBJ2-2,many,.,15,TRBV28,TGTGCCAGCAGTTTCATTAGCGGAGGCACCGGGGAGCTGTTTTTT,CASSFISGGTGELFF